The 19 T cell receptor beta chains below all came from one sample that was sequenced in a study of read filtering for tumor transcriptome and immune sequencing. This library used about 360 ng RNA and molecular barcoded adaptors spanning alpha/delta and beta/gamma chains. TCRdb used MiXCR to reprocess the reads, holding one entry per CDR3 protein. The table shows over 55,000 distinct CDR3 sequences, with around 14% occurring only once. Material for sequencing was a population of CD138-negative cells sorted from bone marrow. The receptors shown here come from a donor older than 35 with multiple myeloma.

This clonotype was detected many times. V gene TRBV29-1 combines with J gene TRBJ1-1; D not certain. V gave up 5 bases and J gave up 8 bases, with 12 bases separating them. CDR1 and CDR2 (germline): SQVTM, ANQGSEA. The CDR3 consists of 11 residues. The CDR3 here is CSVPPGEEAFF. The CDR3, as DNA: TGCAGCGTTCCACCCGGGGAAGAAGCTTTCTTT.

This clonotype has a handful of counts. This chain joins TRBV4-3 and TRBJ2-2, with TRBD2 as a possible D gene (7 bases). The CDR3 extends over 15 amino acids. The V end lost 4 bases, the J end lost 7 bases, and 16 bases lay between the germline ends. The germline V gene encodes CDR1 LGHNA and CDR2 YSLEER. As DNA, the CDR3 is TGCGCCAGCAGCCGCACCGGGGGGCTAGGCGGGGAGCTGTTTTTT. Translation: CASSRTGGLGGELFF.

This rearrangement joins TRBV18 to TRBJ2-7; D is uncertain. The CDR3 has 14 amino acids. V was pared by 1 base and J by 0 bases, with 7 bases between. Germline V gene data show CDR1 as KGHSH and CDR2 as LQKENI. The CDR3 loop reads CASSPQGNSYEQYF. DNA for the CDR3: TGTGCCAGCTCACCACAAGGGAACTCCTACGAGCAGTACTTC.

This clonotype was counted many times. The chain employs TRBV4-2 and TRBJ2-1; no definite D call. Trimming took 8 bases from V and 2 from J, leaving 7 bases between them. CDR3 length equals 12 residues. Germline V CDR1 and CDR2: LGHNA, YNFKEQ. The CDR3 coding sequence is TGTGCCAGCGGCCCCGCCTACAATGAGCAGTTCTTC. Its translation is CASGPAYNEQFF.

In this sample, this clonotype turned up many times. The CDR3 loop reads CASSLDRVGQPQHF. CDR3 nucleotide sequence: TGTGCCAGCAGCTTGGACAGGGTTGGTCAGCCCCAGCATTTT. The rearrangement links TRBV5-6 to TRBJ1-5; possibly TRBD1 for D (6 bases). V lost 0 bases and J 6 bases, leaving 10 bases between the germline ends. This CDR3 spans 14 amino acids. Germline V CDR1 and CDR2: SGHDT, YYEEEE.

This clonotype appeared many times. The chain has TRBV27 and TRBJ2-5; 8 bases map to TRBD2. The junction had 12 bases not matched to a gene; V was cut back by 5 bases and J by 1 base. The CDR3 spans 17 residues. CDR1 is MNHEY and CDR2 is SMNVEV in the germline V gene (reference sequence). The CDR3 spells CASSPTLSGALQETQYF. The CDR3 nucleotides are TGTGCCAGCAGTCCCACCCTTAGCGGGGCACTCCAAGAGACCCAGTACTTC.

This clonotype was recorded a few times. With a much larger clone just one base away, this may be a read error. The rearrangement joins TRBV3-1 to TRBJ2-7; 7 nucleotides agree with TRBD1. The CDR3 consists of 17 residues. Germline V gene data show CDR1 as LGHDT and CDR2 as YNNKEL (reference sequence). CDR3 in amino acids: CASSPYTAGGVHYEQNF. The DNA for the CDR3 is TGTGCCAGCAGCCCCTATACGGCAGGGGGAGTACACTACGAGCAGAACTTC.

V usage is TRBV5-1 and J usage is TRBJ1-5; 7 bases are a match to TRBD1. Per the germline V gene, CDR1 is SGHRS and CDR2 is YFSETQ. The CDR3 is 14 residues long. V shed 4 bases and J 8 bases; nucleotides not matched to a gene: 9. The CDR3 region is CASSPRQGVEPQHF. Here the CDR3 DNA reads TGCGCCAGCAGCCCTCGACAGGGCGTTGAGCCCCAGCATTTT. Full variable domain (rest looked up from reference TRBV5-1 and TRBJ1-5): KAGVTQTPRYLIKTRGQQVTLSCSPISGHRSVSWYQQTPGQGLQFLFEYFSETQRNKGNFPGRFSGRQFSNSRSEMNVSTLELGDSALYLCASSPRQGVEPQHFGDGTRLSIL.

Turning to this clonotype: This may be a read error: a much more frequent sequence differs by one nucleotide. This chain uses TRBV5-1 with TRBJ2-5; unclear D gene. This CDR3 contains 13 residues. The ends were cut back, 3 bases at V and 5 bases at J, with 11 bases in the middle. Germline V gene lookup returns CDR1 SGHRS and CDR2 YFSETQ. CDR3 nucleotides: TGCGCCAGCAGCTCGGCGTGGGCGGAGACCCAGTACTTC. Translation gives CASSSAWAETQYF.

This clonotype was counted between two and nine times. The CDR3 DNA sequence: TGCAGCGTTGGAGAGTCAGGCAGCTCCTATGGCTACACCTTC. Its translation is CSVGESGSSYGYTF. This chain links TRBV29-1 with TRBJ1-2; D remains ambiguous. V was clipped by 4 bases and J by 4 bases, with 16 bases between them. Germline loops: CDR1 SQVTM, CDR2 ANQGSEA. The CDR3 is made up of 14 amino acids. The whole variable domain, remainder taken from reference TRBV29-1 and TRBJ1-2, is SAVISQKPSRDICQRGTSLTIQCQVDSQVTMMFWYRQQPGQSLTLIATANQGSEATYESGFVIDKFPISRPNLTFSTLTVSNMSPEDSSIYLCSVGESGSSYGYTFGSGTRLTVV.

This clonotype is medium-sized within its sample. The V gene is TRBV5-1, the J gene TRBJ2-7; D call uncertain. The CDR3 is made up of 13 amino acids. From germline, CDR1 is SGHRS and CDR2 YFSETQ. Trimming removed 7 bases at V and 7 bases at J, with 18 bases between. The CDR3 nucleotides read TGCGCCAGCGCAAAACTCTCCTTGGGGGAGCAGTACTTC. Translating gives CASAKLSLGEQYF.

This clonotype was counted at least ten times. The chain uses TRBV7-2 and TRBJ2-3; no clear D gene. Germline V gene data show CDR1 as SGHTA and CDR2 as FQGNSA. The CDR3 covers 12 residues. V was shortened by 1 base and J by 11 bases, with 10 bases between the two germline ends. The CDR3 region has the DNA TGTGCCAGCAGCTTAGTTCCAGTGAGGCAGTATTTT. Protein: CASSLVPVRQYF.

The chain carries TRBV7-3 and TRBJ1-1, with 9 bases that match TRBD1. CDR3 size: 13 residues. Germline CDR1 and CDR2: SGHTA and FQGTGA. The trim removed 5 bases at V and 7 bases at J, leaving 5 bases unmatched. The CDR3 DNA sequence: TGTGCCAGCAGCGCGGGACAGGGAGGTGAAGCTTTCTTT. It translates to CASSAGQGGEAFF.

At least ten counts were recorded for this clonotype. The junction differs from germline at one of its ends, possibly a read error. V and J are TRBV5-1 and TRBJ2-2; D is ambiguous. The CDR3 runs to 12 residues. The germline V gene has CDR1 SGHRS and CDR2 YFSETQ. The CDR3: CASSYTTGELFF. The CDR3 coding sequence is TGTGCCAGCAGTTATACCACCGGGGAGCTGTTTTTT. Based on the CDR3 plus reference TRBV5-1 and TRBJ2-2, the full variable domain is KAGVTQTPRYLIKTRGQQVTLSCSPISGHRSVSWYQQTPGQGLQFLFEYFSETQRNKGNFPGRFSGRQFSNSRSEMNVSTLELGDSALYLCASSYTTGELFFGEGSRLTVL.

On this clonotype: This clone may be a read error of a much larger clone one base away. The CDR3 nucleotides are TGTGCCAGCAGTTTAACTAGCGGGGCCACAGATGCGCAGTATTTT. Translating gives CASSLTSGATDAQYF. V gene TRBV28 combines with J gene TRBJ2-3, with 10 positions matching TRBD2. This CDR3 is 15 amino acids long. Germline-derived CDR1 and CDR2 are MDHEN and SYDVKM.

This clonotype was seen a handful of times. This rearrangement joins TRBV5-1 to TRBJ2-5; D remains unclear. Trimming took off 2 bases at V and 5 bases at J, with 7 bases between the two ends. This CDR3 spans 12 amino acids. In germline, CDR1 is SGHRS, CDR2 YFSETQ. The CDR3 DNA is TGCGCCAGCAGCTTTCTTCAGGAGACCCAGTACTTC. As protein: CASSFLQETQYF. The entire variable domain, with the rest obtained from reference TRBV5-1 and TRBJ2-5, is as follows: KAGVTQTPRYLIKTRGQQVTLSCSPISGHRSVSWYQQTPGQGLQFLFEYFSETQRNKGNFPGRFSGRQFSNSRSEMNVSTLELGDSALYLCASSFLQETQYFGPGTRLLVL.

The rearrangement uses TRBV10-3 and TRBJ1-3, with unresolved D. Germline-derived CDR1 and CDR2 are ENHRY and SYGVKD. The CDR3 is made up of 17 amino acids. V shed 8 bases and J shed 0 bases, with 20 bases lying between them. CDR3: CAIGWELRTFSGNTIYF. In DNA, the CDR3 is TGTGCCATCGGTTGGGAACTCCGAACCTTCTCTGGAAACACCATATATTTT.

CDR3 amino acids: CASSLGLPNTEAFF. The CDR3 bases are TGCGCCAGCAGCTTGGGTCTACCGAACACTGAAGCTTTCTTT. The rearrangement links TRBV5-1 to TRBJ1-1; D is ambiguous. This CDR3 region has 14 residues. Germline V gene data show CDR1 as SGHRS and CDR2 as YFSETQ. V lost 0 bases, J lost 1 base, and 7 bases lay in between.

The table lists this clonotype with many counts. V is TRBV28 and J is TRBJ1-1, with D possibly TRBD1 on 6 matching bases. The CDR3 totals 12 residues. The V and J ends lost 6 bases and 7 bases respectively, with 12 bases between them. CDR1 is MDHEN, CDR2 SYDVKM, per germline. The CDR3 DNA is TGTGCCAGCAGCTTACAGGGTAATGAAGCTTTCTTT. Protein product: CASSLQGNEAFF.